The rows below give T cell receptor beta chains drawn from one sample of a study of cytomegalovirus exposure and HLA in healthy donors. Sequencing was performed with immunoSEQ multiplex PCR; in TCRdb, only in-frame clones are kept and a portion is missing. The repertoire holds more than 150,000 clones, with roughly four fifths as singletons. The sample consisted of PBMCs. The receptors here all came from a man aged 50-59 years in good health and CMV-seronegative. CDR3s leave out the opening cysteine and the closing phenylalanine or tryptophan. Each record gives: V gene, CDR3 protein.

TRBV5-5	ASSLGGGAKGTEAF
TRBV6-5	ASSPTQGASTEAF
TRBV28	ASSLLGPRTDTQY
TRBV9	ASTLVGTSGTDTQY
TRBV5-6	ASSPTGTQETQY
TRBV9	ASSAGTSGRGVRSYNEQF
TRBV6-5	ASRRTGLNEQF
TRBV27	ASSLRKGGTDTQY
TRBV7-2	ASSLGSIGVEDQY
TRBV15	ATSRGGGVAGELF
TRBV28	ASKRTGQINEKLF
TRBV4-3	ASSLGSGGSSTDTQY
TRBV7-3	ASSPTSGQGSGYT
TRBV5-6	ASSLDYRQTNIQY
TRBV11-2	ASSLQQGRVTGELF
TRBV27	ASSSQGRWTLNTEAF
TRBV5-4	ASSLLGGAVDEQY
TRBV7-6	ASSLVGTGGAATEAF
TRBV5-1	ASSWTGTVNEKLF
TRBV28	ASSFGVASSYEQY
TRBV6-1	ASSEAGSPSSYNEQF
TRBV5-4	ASSYGGDANEKLF
TRBV7-2	ASSLGSGRRGETQY
TRBV7-8	ASSLAGTGEKLF
TRBV19	ASTLGGQVPQPQH
TRBV5-1	ASSRDGRGGLNEQF
TRBV9	ASSRTTGTSGRGETQY
TRBV5-8	ASSLARGSHEQY
TRBV9	ASSGRDTQY
TRBV4-2	ASSQYRVPNTGELF
TRBV5-4	ASSGVGGYGYT
TRBV19	ASSRGQLSTDTQY
TRBV6-5	ASARQVASQPQH
TRBV7-9	ASSSGQLGNTIY
TRBV6-6	ASTTVGADYEQY
TRBV6-1	ASTAGTRGREQF
TRBV18	ASSPYGTTNYEQY
TRBV7-3	ASSSSGLAGEQF
TRBV6-6	ASRGQTIRQY
TRBV7-9	ASSLGGGVTDTQY
TRBV18	ASSPATYEQY
TRBV6-1	ASISGGANNHEQF
TRBV9	ASGRDLSEKLF
TRBV5-1	ASSSLGTSSDTQY
TRBV7-8	ASTGLAKNIQY
TRBV7-8	ASSLVGRGSSPLH
TRBV11-3	ASSLDGGVTEQF
TRBV9	ASSVDVGPGNTIY
TRBV28	ASSEVLQPQH
TRBV9	ASSGTSGGAIYEQY
TRBV2	ASSESSGGASGANVLT
TRBV10-3	AISITDNEQF
TRBV18	ASSLQGWTEAF